The next 27 T cell receptor beta chains were all read from a single sample in a study of T cell repertoires in aging, cancer and after chemotherapy. The template was genomic DNA from peripheral blood, not RNA. A mixed TRB-A/B primer pool amplified rearranged TRB by multiplex touch-down PCR. TCRdb used MiXCR to reprocess the multiplex PCR reads, holding one entry per CDR3 protein. This table has some 2,000 distinct CDR3 sequences, 28% appearing once. Sequenced input: blood. The source of these receptors is a human donor with a solid tumor.

To note about this clonotype: The junction departs from the called germline gene at one end, perhaps through a read error. V usage is TRBV20-1 and J usage is TRBJ2-5; D possibly matches TRBD1 or TRBD2 (6 bases each). The CDR3 sequence is 16 residues long. Germline CDR1 reads DFQATT; CDR2 reads SNEGSKA (reference sequence). The CDR3 nucleotides are TGCAATGCTAGAGATTCCCCCGGGGGCGGACAAGAGACCCAGTACTTC. It is translated as CNARDSPGGGQETQYF.

This clonotype is medium-sized (0.01 to 0.1%). The chain joins TRBV5-6 to TRBJ1-2; possibly TRBD1 for D (5 bases). The germline gives CDR1 SGHDT, CDR2 YYEEEE. V lost 4 bases to trimming and J lost 8 bases, with 15 bases between them. The CDR3 has 13 amino acids. The CDR3 nucleotides are TGTGCCAGCAGCGTCAGGTACCGGGGGGGCTACACCTTC. This translates into CASSVRYRGGYTF.

Only a few counts were recorded for this clonotype. CDR3 loop: CASSSGGEYNEQFF. The CDR3 DNA reads as TGTGCCAGCAGTTCGGGGGGGGAGTACAATGAGCAGTTCTTC. The V gene is TRBV6-6, the J gene TRBJ2-1, with TRBD2 identical over 8 bases. CDR3 length equals 14 residues. Germline lookup yields CDR1 MNHNY and CDR2 SVGAGI (reference sequence). V lost 4 bases, J lost 4 bases, and 3 bases stayed unmatched.

By share, this clonotype counts as medium-sized. V is TRBV6-2 or TRBV6-3 and J is TRBJ2-7, with D possibly being TRBD2 (5 bases). The CDR3 has 16 residues. CDR1 is MNHEY and CDR2 is SVGEGT in the germline V gene. With 5 bases removed from V and 0 bases from J, the gap between germline ends came to 17 bases. DNA for the CDR3: TGTGCCAGCAGTGACGGACTGGGCGCTCACTCCTACGAGCAGTACGTC. It specifies CASSDGLGAHSYEQYV.

This clonotype is large within its sample. The V gene is TRBV6-5, the J gene TRBJ1-2; tentatively, D is TRBD1 (6 bases). The V and J ends lost 9 bases and 4 bases respectively, with 21 bases between them. This CDR3 has 15 amino acids. The germline V gene has CDR1 MNHEY and CDR2 SVGAGI. CDR3 sequence: CAREKMPGDVYGYTF. Here the CDR3 DNA reads TGTGCCAGAGAAAAAATGCCAGGGGACGTCTATGGCTACACCTTC.

The gene calls are TRBV27 and TRBJ1-1; 9 bases align to TRBD1. Germline V lookup: CDR1 MNHEY, CDR2 SMNVEV (reference sequence). The V and J ends lost 6 bases and 3 bases, in that order; junction bases with no gene match: 8. This CDR3 region has 15 residues. The CDR3 DNA is TGTGCCAGCAGATCACAGGGGGCTAGGCACACTGAAGCTTTCTTT. Translating gives CASRSQGARHTEAFF.

This clonotype was detected once. CDR3 in amino acids: CSASGRGETQYF. The CDR3 bases are TGCAGTGCTAGTGGCAGGGGCGAGACCCAGTACTTC. J is TRBJ2-5 and V is TRBV20-1, with D possibly matching TRBD1 (6 bases). Germline CDR1 and CDR2: DFQATT and SNEGSKA (reference sequence). V lost 3 bases and J 5 bases, leaving 10 bases between the germline ends. This CDR3 is 12 amino acids long.

This clonotype came up a few times. The chain joins TRBV15 to TRBJ1-2; D gene unclear. V was shortened by 1 base and J by 4 bases, with 10 bases between the two germline ends. This CDR3 is 14 amino acids long. Germline V CDR1 and CDR2: LNHNV, YYDKDF (reference sequence). The CDR3 DNA reads as TGTGCCACCAGCAGAGTCCCAATCACCTATGGCTACACCTTC. It yields the protein CATSRVPITYGYTF.

Judged by abundance, this clonotype is medium-sized. The rearrangement uses TRBV6-1 and TRBJ1-1, with D tentatively TRBD1 (5 bases). Germline CDR1 MNHNS, CDR2 SASEGT. This CDR3 contains 11 residues. V was shortened by 6 bases and J by 7 bases, with 9 bases between the two germline ends. The CDR3 region is CASRQAGEAFF. CDR3 nucleotides: TGTGCCAGCAGACAGGCGGGTGAAGCTTTCTTT.

The V gene is TRBV12-3 or TRBV12-4, the J gene TRBJ2-1; 8 positions match TRBD1. V lost 7 bases, J lost 2 bases, and 7 bases stayed unmatched. This CDR3 has 15 residues. CDR3: CASNLGQGPYNEQFF. CDR3 DNA: TGTGCCAGCAACCTCGGACAGGGCCCCTACAATGAGCAGTTCTTC.

By its share, this clonotype is medium-sized. This sequence joins TRBV6-2 or TRBV6-3 and TRBJ1-6; 11 bases match TRBD1. J lost 9 bases, V lost 5 bases, and 3 bases had no gene match. CDR3 length equals 14 residues. Germline assignment: CDR1 MNHEY and CDR2 SVGEGT. The CDR3 DNA reads TGTGCCAGCAGTCCCGGGACAGGGGGTTCACCCCTCCACTTT. Protein: CASSPGTGGSPLHF.

By share of the sample, this clonotype is medium-sized. The chain carries TRBV5-4 and TRBJ1-2; D gene ambiguous. The CDR3 loop spans 13 amino acids. The germline V gene has CDR1 SGHNT and CDR2 YYREEE (reference sequence). Between the trimmed V and J ends, which lost 0 bases and 2 bases, there was a span of 5 bases. CDR3 amino acids: CASSLAGNYGYTF. CDR3 sequence (DNA): TGTGCCAGCAGCTTGGCCGGGAACTATGGCTACACCTTC.

On this clonotype itself: A read error may be the cause here, since a much bigger clone is one base away. This chain uses TRBV6-5 with TRBJ1-2; D is unresolved. CDR3 length: 14 residues. With 5 bases removed from V and 4 bases from J, the gap between germline ends came to 14 bases. CDR1 and CDR2 (germline): MNHEY, SVGAGI. The CDR3 DNA follows: TGTGCCAGCAGTCAGTCTCAGGCTGTCTATGGCTACACCTTC. Protein sequence: CASSQSQAVYGYTF.

This clonotype is termed medium-sized. The chain has TRBV5-5 and TRBJ2-1; D possibly matches TRBD1 or TRBD2 (5 bases each). The germline gives CDR1 SGHKS, CDR2 YYEKEE (reference sequence). The germline V and J ends were trimmed by 2 bases and 6 bases, with 12 bases remaining between them. The CDR3 extends over 14 amino acids. Here the CDR3 DNA reads TGTGCCAGCAGCTTCCCTGGGGGAATCAATGAGCAGTTCTTC. It codes for CASSFPGGINEQFF.

This chain connects TRBV7-4 to TRBJ2-1; 8 bases are shared with TRBD2. CDR3 size: 14 residues. Losses at the gene ends were 3 bases for V and 7 bases for J; bases not matched to a gene: 5. CDR1 SGHVT and CDR2 SQSDAQ come from the germline V gene. In DNA, the CDR3 is TGTGCCAGCAGCTTTCGGCGGGGGGCGAATGAGCAGTTCTTC. It yields the protein CASSFRRGANEQFF.

A remark on this clonotype: With a much larger clone just one base away, this may be a read error. V is TRBV6-2 or TRBV6-3 and J is TRBJ2-1; TRBD2 matches at 7 bases. The junction had 9 bases not matched to a gene; V was cut back by 4 bases and J by 12 bases. This CDR3 region has 13 residues. Per germline, CDR1 MNHEY and CDR2 SVGEGT. The CDR3, as DNA: TGTGCCAGCAGTTCAACTAGCGTGGATACGCAGTTCTTC. Residues: CASSSTSVDTQFF.

The V and J genes are TRBV4-1 and TRBJ2-7; the D is unclear. The CDR3 is made up of 10 amino acids. V gave up 6 bases and J gave up 9 bases, with 9 bases separating them. CDR1 and CDR2 (germline): MGHRA, YSYEKL. The CDR3: CASRWNWQYV. DNA of the CDR3: TGCGCCAGCAGATGGAATTGGCAGTACGTC.

This clonotype qualifies as large (0.1 to 1%). J is TRBJ2-3 and V is TRBV6-4; 10 bases fit TRBD1. J gave up 4 bases and V 6 bases, and 4 bases lay outside the gene matches. CDR1 MRHNA and CDR2 SNTAGT come from the germline V gene. This CDR3 spans 14 amino acids. CDR3 DNA: TGTGCCAGCAGGACAGGGGGCGAATCAGATACGCAGTATTTT. Residues: CASRTGGESDTQYF.

This clonotype has a single count. Possible read error: a much larger clone is one base away. The chain carries TRBV6-5 and TRBJ2-3, with D unresolved. With 8 bases removed from V and 2 bases from J, the gap between germline ends came to 8 bases. CDR1 MNHEY and CDR2 SVGAGI come from the germline V gene. This CDR3 has 12 amino acids. The CDR3 sequence is CASDVSTDTQYF. The CDR3, as DNA: TGTGCCAGCGACGTGTCCACAGATACGCAGTATTTT.

This clonotype is labeled as medium-sized. The chain carries TRBV6-6 and TRBJ1-5; possible D gene TRBD1, 6 bases. Germline CDR1 MNHNY, CDR2 SVGAGI (reference sequence). The V end lost 5 bases, the J end lost 2 bases, and 10 bases lay between the germline ends. This CDR3 has 14 amino acids. Here the CDR3 DNA reads TGTGCCAGCAGTCCCCCAGGGGGCAATCAGCCCCAGCATTTT. Translated: CASSPPGGNQPQHF.

This clonotype was seen only once. The chain uses TRBV24-1 and TRBJ2-2; D remains unclear. The V and J ends lost 5 bases and 0 bases respectively, with 3 bases between them. Germline CDR1 reads KGHDR; CDR2 reads SFDVKD. CDR3 length equals 13 residues. CDR3 residues: CATSATNTGELFF. CDR3 DNA sequence: TGTGCCACCAGTGCCACGAACACCGGGGAGCTGTTTTTT.

The chain couples TRBV18 to TRBJ2-1; 9 bases are a match to TRBD2. V trimming: 3 bases; J trimming: 0 bases; junction bases outside the gene matches: 6. From germline, CDR1 is KGHSH and CDR2 LQKENI. This CDR3 comprises 17 residues. For the CDR3, the DNA is TGTGCCAGCTCACCCCTAGCGGGGTTTAGCTCCTACAATGAGCAGTTCTTC. This sequence encodes CASSPLAGFSSYNEQFF. The whole variable domain, remainder taken from reference TRBV18 and TRBJ2-1, is NAGVMQNPRHLVRRRGQEARLRCSPMKGHSHVYWYRQLPEEGLKFMVYLQKENIIDESGMPKERFSAEFPKEGPSILRIQQVVRGDSAAYFCASSPLAGFSSYNEQFFGPGTRLTVL.

This clonotype was found a few times. V gene TRBV7-9 combines with J gene TRBJ1-3, with 7 bases aligning to TRBD1. J was trimmed by 2 bases and V by 4 bases; bases with no gene match: 5. Germline assignment: CDR1 SEHNR and CDR2 FQNEAQ (reference sequence). This CDR3 is built from 15 residues. This CDR3 is CASSSYRGAGNTIYF. Written as DNA, the CDR3 is TGTGCCAGCAGCTCCTACAGGGGAGCTGGAAACACCATATATTTT.

The rearrangement uses TRBV6-1 and TRBJ2-1; 9 nucleotides line up with TRBD2. Germline assignment: CDR1 MNHNS and CDR2 SASEGT. V shed 5 bases and J 3 bases; nucleotides not matched to a gene: 2. The CDR3 is 14 residues long. As DNA, the CDR3 is TGTGCCAGCAGTTATAGCGGGGGCTACAATGAGCAGTTCTTC. Protein: CASSYSGGYNEQFF.

This clonotype was counted once. The V and J genes are TRBV20-1 and TRBJ1-5, with a tentative D call TRBD1 (5 bases). Trimming shortened V by 5 bases and J by 0 bases, and 11 bases separated the two germline ends. Germline CDR1 DFQATT, CDR2 SNEGSKA (reference sequence). This CDR3 has 14 amino acids. The CDR3 is CSASPGNSNQPQHF. The CDR3 region has the DNA TGCAGTGCTTCCCCAGGGAATAGCAATCAGCCCCAGCATTTT.

There are a few counts of this clonotype. The chain joins TRBV27 to TRBJ2-1; 9 bases match TRBD2. Germline lookup yields CDR1 MNHEY and CDR2 SMNVEV (reference sequence). Unmatched junction bases numbered 10, after V lost 5 bases and J lost 8 bases. This CDR3 is 15 amino acids long. CDR3 nucleotides: TGTGCCAGCAGTCCTGCTAGCGGGACTGGATATGAGCAGTTCTTC. Its translation: CASSPASGTGYEQFF.

The rearrangement links TRBV14 to TRBJ2-2, with TRBD1 matching over 9 bases. Per germline, CDR1 SGHDN and CDR2 FVKESK. CDR3 length: 13 residues. V lost 4 bases and J lost 6; bases outside the gene matches: 0. The CDR3, as DNA: TGTGCCAGCAGCCGGGACAGGGCCGGGGAGCTGTTTTTT. The encoded protein is CASSRDRAGELFF.